The rows below give T cell receptor beta chains drawn from one sample of a study of regulatory and conventional T cells in RAG deficiency. This table comes from immunoSEQ multiplex PCR, and its TCRdb copy is limited to in-frame clones, with some not included. The table lists fewer than 9,500 clones, about 93% of them singletons, with around 1.6% in the top ten. The sample was also reused in another study, on regulatory T cells.

The material sequenced was CD127- CD25+ CD4+ Tregs sorted from blood. Every receptor here comes from a human donor in good health. The CDR3 runs from the conserved cysteine through the conserved F or W. Fields, in order: V gene, D gene, J gene, clone size, CDR3 DNA, CDR3 protein. D genes are given only for firm matches. Some rows have no size entry. The others give once, few or many, or a class for an expanded clone.

V gene: TRBV18
D gene: TRBD2
J gene: TRBJ2-2
clone size: NA
CDR3 DNA: TGTGCCAGCTCACCTTCGGCACTAGCGGGAAGGTTCGTCGGGGAGCTGTTTTTT
CDR3 protein: CASSPSALAGRFVGELFF

V gene: TRBV10-1
D gene: TRBD1
J gene: TRBJ2-7
clone size: NA
CDR3 DNA: TGCGCCAGCAGTGTATGGACAGGGAACGAGCAGTACTTC
CDR3 protein: CASSVWTGNEQYF

V gene: TRBV7-9
D gene: TRBD1
J gene: TRBJ2-3
clone size: once
CDR3 DNA: TGTGCCAGCAGCTTAGTCCGTATAACAGGGGCAGATACGCAGTATTTT
CDR3 protein: CASSLVRITGADTQYF

V gene: TRBV6-5
D gene: NA
J gene: TRBJ1-6
clone size: NA
CDR3 DNA: TGTGCCAGCAGTTACTCGGGCAGTTACTATAATTCACCCCTCCACTTT
CDR3 protein: CASSYSGSYYNSPLHF

V gene: TRBV14
D gene: NA
J gene: TRBJ1-1
clone size: NA
CDR3 DNA: TGTGCCAGCAGCCCCGCGCTGGGCAGAGTTCTGACTGAAGCTTTCTTT
CDR3 protein: CASSPALGRVLTEAFF

V gene: TRBV18
D gene: TRBD1
J gene: TRBJ1-1
clone size: NA
CDR3 DNA: TGTGCCAGCTCACCCGTTAGGACAGGGTTGGGGACTGAAGCTTTCTTT
CDR3 protein: CASSPVRTGLGTEAFF

V gene: TRBV9
D gene: NA
J gene: TRBJ2-5
clone size: NA
CDR3 DNA: TGTGCCAGCAGCGTCGGGGGACAGACCCAGTACTTC
CDR3 protein: CASSVGGQTQYF

V gene: TRBV30
D gene: NA
J gene: TRBJ1-5
clone size: NA
CDR3 DNA: TGTGCCTGGAGGCCGGGGGGCGGTCAGCCCCAGCATTTT
CDR3 protein: CAWRPGGGQPQHF

V gene: TRBV19
D gene: TRBD1
J gene: TRBJ2-3
clone size: NA
CDR3 DNA: TGTGCCAGTAGGCTCTCAGGGGGAAATACGCAGTATTTT
CDR3 protein: CASRLSGGNTQYF

V gene: TRBV21-1
D gene: NA
J gene: TRBJ2-5
clone size: NA
CDR3 DNA: TGTGCCAGCAGCAAAATTCTGAGACAGGGGGCAGAGACCCAGTACTTC
CDR3 protein: CASSKILRQGAETQYF

V gene: TRBV30
D gene: NA
J gene: TRBJ2-7
clone size: once
CDR3 DNA: TGTGCCTGGAGTGGCCCAAGTAGTAGGGGCTCTGCCTACGAGCAGTACTTC
CDR3 protein: CAWSGPSSRGSAYEQYF

V gene: TRBV6-5
D gene: TRBD1
J gene: TRBJ2-7
clone size: NA
CDR3 DNA: TGTGCCAGCAGTTACTTCGGACAGGGGGAGCACTTC
CDR3 protein: CASSYFGQGEHF

V gene: TRBV12-2
D gene: NA
J gene: TRBJ1-2
clone size: NA
CDR3 DNA: TGTGCAAGTCGCCTTCGAGTCAGGCGAAACTATGGCTACACCTTC
CDR3 protein: CASRLRVRRNYGYTF

V gene: TRBV4-2
D gene: TRBD2
J gene: TRBJ2-3
clone size: NA
CDR3 DNA: TGTGCCAGCAGCCAGGCCAGCGGCGGGGGAAGCACAGATACGCAGTATTTT
CDR3 protein: CASSQASGGGSTDTQYF

V gene: TRBV19
D gene: NA
J gene: TRBJ2-2
clone size: NA
CDR3 DNA: TGTGCCACCCTAAAGTGGGCCACGAACACCGGGGAGCTGTTTTTT
CDR3 protein: CATLKWATNTGELFF

V gene: TRBV7-6
D gene: NA
J gene: TRBJ2-7
clone size: NA
CDR3 DNA: TGTGCCAGCAGCTTAGAAAGAGCAGGGAATCACGAGCAGTACTTC
CDR3 protein: CASSLERAGNHEQYF

V gene: TRBV5-1
D gene: NA
J gene: TRBJ2-5
clone size: NA
CDR3 DNA: TGCGCCAGCAGCTTGGAGCGGGCCGACCAAGAGACCCAGTACTTC
CDR3 protein: CASSLERADQETQYF

V gene: TRBV27
D gene: TRBD2
J gene: TRBJ2-5
clone size: once
CDR3 DNA: TGTGCCAGCAGTTCTTTGTCGGGGGGTAAGAGACCCCAGTACTTC
CDR3 protein: CASSSLSGGKRPQYF

V gene: TRBV19
D gene: TRBD1
J gene: TRBJ2-7
clone size: NA
CDR3 DNA: TGTGCCAGTAGTATTAACAGGGGGTCGGCCTACGAGCAGTACTTC
CDR3 protein: CASSINRGSAYEQYF

V gene: TRBV11-2
D gene: NA
J gene: TRBJ2-3
clone size: NA
CDR3 DNA: TGTGCCAGCAGCTTAGTCGGAAGGAGGGCGGCAGATACGCAGTATTTT
CDR3 protein: CASSLVGRRAADTQYF

V gene: TRBV19
D gene: NA
J gene: TRBJ1-1
clone size: NA
CDR3 DNA: TGTGCCAGTAGTACAGGGTACATGAACACTGAAGCTTTCTTT
CDR3 protein: CASSTGYMNTEAFF

V gene: TRBV6-5
D gene: TRBD1
J gene: TRBJ1-6
clone size: NA
CDR3 DNA: TGTGCCAGCAGTCCCGACAGGGGGCCTTCACCCCTCCACTTT
CDR3 protein: CASSPDRGPSPLHF

V gene: TRBV7-9
D gene: TRBD1
J gene: TRBJ1-6
clone size: NA
CDR3 DNA: TGTGCCAGCACTGGACAGGGAGGGGGTTTTAATTCACCCCTCCACTTT
CDR3 protein: CASTGQGGGFNSPLHF

V gene: TRBV5-1
D gene: TRBD1
J gene: TRBJ1-4
clone size: NA
CDR3 DNA: TGCGCCAGCAGCTTGGCCGGGACAGCTAATGAAAAACTGTTTTTT
CDR3 protein: CASSLAGTANEKLFF

V gene: TRBV6-5
D gene: TRBD1
J gene: TRBJ1-5
clone size: NA
CDR3 DNA: TGTGCCAGCAGCCCCCCAGGGGGCGGTCAGCCCCAGCATTTT
CDR3 protein: CASSPPGGGQPQHF

V gene: TRBV19
D gene: TRBD1
J gene: TRBJ1-5
clone size: NA
CDR3 DNA: TGTGCCAGTAGTATAAAAGGACAGGGGGCGAGTAGCAATCAGCCCCAGCATTTT
CDR3 protein: CASSIKGQGASSNQPQHF

V gene: TRBV2
D gene: TRBD1
J gene: TRBJ1-2
clone size: NA
CDR3 DNA: TGTGCCAGCAGTCCGGGACAGTCGGGAGGCTACACCTTC
CDR3 protein: CASSPGQSGGYTF

V gene: TRBV12-5
D gene: TRBD1
J gene: TRBJ2-2
clone size: NA
CDR3 DNA: TGTGCTAGTGGGCAATTTACAGGGGCGAACACCGGGGAGCTGTTTTTT
CDR3 protein: CASGQFTGANTGELFF

V gene: TRBV2
D gene: NA
J gene: TRBJ2-7
clone size: NA
CDR3 DNA: TGTGCCAGCAGTGACGGCGGGCAATGGGCCTACGAGCAGTACTTC
CDR3 protein: CASSDGGQWAYEQYF

V gene: TRBV11-2
D gene: TRBD2
J gene: TRBJ2-5
clone size: NA
CDR3 DNA: TGTGCCAGCAGCTCTCGTGGACTAGCGGGAGGAGAGACCCAGTACTTC
CDR3 protein: CASSSRGLAGGETQYF

V gene: TRBV7-2
D gene: TRBD2
J gene: TRBJ2-7
clone size: NA
CDR3 DNA: TGTGCCAGCAGCTTCGGGGGGGCAATGGGATACGAGCAGTACTTC
CDR3 protein: CASSFGGAMGYEQYF

V gene: TRBV2
D gene: NA
J gene: TRBJ1-5
clone size: NA
CDR3 DNA: TGTGCCAGCAGGGAAGAGTGGGCTCAGCCCCAGCATTTT
CDR3 protein: CASREEWAQPQHF

V gene: TRBV9
D gene: NA
J gene: TRBJ2-5
clone size: NA
CDR3 DNA: TGTGCCAGCAGCCCTAATACAGGGATCCAAGAGACCCAGTACTTC
CDR3 protein: CASSPNTGIQETQYF

V gene: TRBV6-1
D gene: TRBD1
J gene: TRBJ1-2
clone size: NA
CDR3 DNA: TGTGCCAGCAGTGAAGCTGGGGACAGGGGGAATGGCTACACCTTC
CDR3 protein: CASSEAGDRGNGYTF

V gene: TRBV19
D gene: NA
J gene: TRBJ1-1
clone size: NA
CDR3 DNA: TGTGCCAGTAGTATTCAGGTGGCCACTGAAGCTTTCTTT
CDR3 protein: CASSIQVATEAFF

V gene: TRBV11-3
D gene: TRBD1
J gene: TRBJ1-1
clone size: once
CDR3 DNA: TGTGCCAGCAGCCTGGACAGGGAAACTGAAGCTTTCTTT
CDR3 protein: CASSLDRETEAFF

V gene: TRBV5-1
D gene: NA
J gene: TRBJ1-5
clone size: once
CDR3 DNA: TGCGCCAGCAGCTTGGAGAGAAATCAGCCCCAGCATTTT
CDR3 protein: CASSLERNQPQHF

V gene: TRBV6-1
D gene: NA
J gene: TRBJ1-2
clone size: NA
CDR3 DNA: TGTGCCAGCAGTGAAGGGCCCTATGGCTACACCTTC
CDR3 protein: CASSEGPYGYTF

V gene: TRBV19
D gene: NA
J gene: TRBJ2-4
clone size: NA
CDR3 DNA: TGTGCCAGTAGTATACAACACCTAGGTAGCAAAAACATTCAGTACTTC
CDR3 protein: CASSIQHLGSKNIQYF

V gene: TRBV9
D gene: TRBD1
J gene: TRBJ2-1
clone size: NA
CDR3 DNA: TGTGCCAGCAGCGTAGCTGGAGGGACAGGGAGAATAAATGAGCAGTTCTTC
CDR3 protein: CASSVAGGTGRINEQFF

V gene: TRBV5-1
D gene: TRBD1
J gene: TRBJ1-2
clone size: NA
CDR3 DNA: TGCGCCAGCAGCTTGGACAGGGGAAACTATGGCTACACCTTC
CDR3 protein: CASSLDRGNYGYTF

V gene: TRBV6-5
D gene: NA
J gene: TRBJ1-2
clone size: NA
CDR3 DNA: TGTGCCAGCAGTAGGTCGTCCGGGGGTGGCTACACCTTC
CDR3 protein: CASSRSSGGGYTF

V gene: TRBV5-1
D gene: TRBD1
J gene: TRBJ1-1
clone size: once
CDR3 DNA: TGCGCCAGCAGCAGACAGGGCTACACTGAAGCTTTCTTT
CDR3 protein: CASSRQGYTEAFF

V gene: TRBV4-1
D gene: NA
J gene: TRBJ2-7
clone size: NA
CDR3 DNA: TGCGCCAGCAGCCAAGAGCCAGCCTACGAGCAGTACTTC
CDR3 protein: CASSQEPAYEQYF

V gene: TRBV11-1
D gene: TRBD1
J gene: TRBJ1-1
clone size: once
CDR3 DNA: TGTGCCAGCAGCCCCGGGACAGGGGGCTTTATAACGGCTTTCTTT
CDR3 protein: CASSPGTGGFITAFF

V gene: TRBV6-5
D gene: NA
J gene: TRBJ1-2
clone size: NA
CDR3 DNA: TGTGCCAGCAGTTTCTATCCGGGACACCAACACTATGGCTACACCTTC
CDR3 protein: CASSFYPGHQHYGYTF

V gene: TRBV2
D gene: TRBD2
J gene: TRBJ2-1
clone size: NA
CDR3 DNA: TGTGCCAGCAGTGAGCAAGCGGGGGGTGGCAATGAGCAGTTCTTC
CDR3 protein: CASSEQAGGGNEQFF

V gene: TRBV2
D gene: TRBD1
J gene: TRBJ2-5
clone size: NA
CDR3 DNA: TGTGCCAGCAGTGATAGGGCCAGGGGGCGTAAAGAGACCCAGTACTTC
CDR3 protein: CASSDRARGRKETQYF

V gene: TRBV15
D gene: TRBD2
J gene: TRBJ2-1
clone size: NA
CDR3 DNA: TGTGCCACCAGCAGACTAGCGGGAGGGGGGGGTGAGCAGTTCTTC
CDR3 protein: CATSRLAGGGGEQFF

V gene: TRBV6-5
D gene: NA
J gene: TRBJ2-3
clone size: NA
CDR3 DNA: TGTGCCAGCGGGGGGAGCACAGATACGCAGTATTTT
CDR3 protein: CASGGSTDTQYF

V gene: TRBV4-2
D gene: TRBD1
J gene: TRBJ2-7
clone size: NA
CDR3 DNA: TGTGCCAGCAGCCAAGTCTCGGCAGGGGGTTACTACGAGCAGTACTTC
CDR3 protein: CASSQVSAGGYYEQYF

V gene: TRBV19
D gene: TRBD1
J gene: TRBJ1-3
clone size: NA
CDR3 DNA: TGTGCCAGTAGACAGGGGGCCTCTGGAAACACCATATATTTT
CDR3 protein: CASRQGASGNTIYF